The T cell receptor beta chain described here comes from a study of tumor-infiltrating lymphocytes in primary liver carcinoma. Co-extraction of both nucleic acids (RNA and DNA) used roughly 19-33 mg of unsorted bulk tissue. CDR3 size: 13 residues. Germline CDR1 SQVTM, CDR2 ANQGSEA. A primer in the constant region served to generate TCR beta cDNA from roughly 520 ng of total RNA. For TCR beta, libraries were produced by three nested multiplex PCR rounds using slightly modified ARM-PCR. PCR rounds one and two used TRBV1-TRBV30 forward primers with a C-beta reverse primer for approximately 11 cycles each. TCRdb re-analysed the multiplex PCR reads in MiXCR, keeping a single row per CDR3 protein. Here the sample spans about 92,000 distinct CDR3 sequences, just over 65% being singletons. This clonotype was detected only once. This CDR3 fails to terminate in the conserved phenylalanine or tryptophan, so it likely reflects a read error.

The sequenced sample was tumor-adjacent normal liver tissue. The rearrangement links TRBV29-1 to TRBJ2-1; 8 nucleotides line up with TRBD2. The receptor's source is a man aged 35 to 55 with primary liver carcinoma and hepatitis B virus infection. The CDR3 bases are TGCAACGTTGAACCGGGACTAGGTAGTGAGCAGTTCTTA. Translated, it gives CNVEPGLGSEQFL.